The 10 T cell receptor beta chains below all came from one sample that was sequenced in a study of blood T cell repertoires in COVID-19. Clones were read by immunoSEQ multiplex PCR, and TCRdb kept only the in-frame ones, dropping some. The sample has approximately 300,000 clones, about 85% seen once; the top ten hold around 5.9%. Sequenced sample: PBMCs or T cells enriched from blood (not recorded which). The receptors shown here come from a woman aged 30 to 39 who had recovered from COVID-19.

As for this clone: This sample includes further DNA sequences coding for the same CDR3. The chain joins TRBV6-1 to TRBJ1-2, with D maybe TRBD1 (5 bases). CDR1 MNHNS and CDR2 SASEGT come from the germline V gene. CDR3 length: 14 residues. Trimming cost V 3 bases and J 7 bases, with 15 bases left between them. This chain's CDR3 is CASSESQGVGGYTF. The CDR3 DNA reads TGTGCCAGCAGTGAGTCACAAGGGGTAGGTGGCTACACCTTC.

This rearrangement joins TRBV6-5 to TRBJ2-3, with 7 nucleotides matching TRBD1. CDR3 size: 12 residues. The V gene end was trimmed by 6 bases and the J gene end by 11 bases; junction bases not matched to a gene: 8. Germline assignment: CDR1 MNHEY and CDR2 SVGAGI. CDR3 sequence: CASSQTGDQQYF. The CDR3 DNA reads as TGTGCCAGCAGCCAAACAGGGGACCAGCAGTATTTT.

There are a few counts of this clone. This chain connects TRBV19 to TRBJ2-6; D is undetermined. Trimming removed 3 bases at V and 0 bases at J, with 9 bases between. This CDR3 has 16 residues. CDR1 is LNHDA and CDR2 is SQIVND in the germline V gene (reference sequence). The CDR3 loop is CASSIPQISGANVLTF. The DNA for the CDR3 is TGTGCCAGTAGTATTCCCCAGATCTCTGGGGCCAACGTCCTGACTTTC.

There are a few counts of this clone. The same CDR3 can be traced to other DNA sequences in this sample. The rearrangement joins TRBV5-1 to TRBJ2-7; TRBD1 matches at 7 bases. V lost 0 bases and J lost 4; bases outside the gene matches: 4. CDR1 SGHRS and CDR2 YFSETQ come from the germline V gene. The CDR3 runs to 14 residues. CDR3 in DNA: TGCGCCAGCAGCTTGGACAGGGGACCATACGAGCAGTACTTC. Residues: CASSLDRGPYEQYF.

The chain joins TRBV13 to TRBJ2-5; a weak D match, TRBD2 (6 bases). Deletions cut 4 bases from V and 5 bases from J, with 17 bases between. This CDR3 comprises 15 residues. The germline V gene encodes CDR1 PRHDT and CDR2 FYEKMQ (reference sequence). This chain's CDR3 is CASSSQMGRRETQYF. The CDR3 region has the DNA TGTGCCAGCAGCTCCCAGATGGGGAGGAGGGAGACCCAGTACTTC.

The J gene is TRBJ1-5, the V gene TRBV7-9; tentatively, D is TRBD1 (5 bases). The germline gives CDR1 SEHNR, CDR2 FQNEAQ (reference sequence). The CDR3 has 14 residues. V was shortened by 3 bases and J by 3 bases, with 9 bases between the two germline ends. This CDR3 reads CASSFDRNNQPQHF. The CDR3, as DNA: TGTGCCAGCAGCTTTGACAGAAACAATCAGCCCCAGCATTTT.

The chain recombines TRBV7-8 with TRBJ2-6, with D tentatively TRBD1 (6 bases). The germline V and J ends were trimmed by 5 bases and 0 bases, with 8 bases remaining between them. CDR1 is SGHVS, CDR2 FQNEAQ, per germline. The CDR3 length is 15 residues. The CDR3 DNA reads TGTGCCAGCAGCCCACAGGGCTCTGGGGCCAACGTCCTGACTTTC. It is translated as CASSPQGSGANVLTF.

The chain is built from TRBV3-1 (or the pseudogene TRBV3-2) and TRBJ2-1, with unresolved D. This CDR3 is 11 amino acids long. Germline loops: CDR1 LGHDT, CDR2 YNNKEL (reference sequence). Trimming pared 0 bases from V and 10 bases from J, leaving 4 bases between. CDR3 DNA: TGTGCCAGCAGCCAAGACAGGGAGCAGTTCTTC. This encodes CASSQDREQFF.

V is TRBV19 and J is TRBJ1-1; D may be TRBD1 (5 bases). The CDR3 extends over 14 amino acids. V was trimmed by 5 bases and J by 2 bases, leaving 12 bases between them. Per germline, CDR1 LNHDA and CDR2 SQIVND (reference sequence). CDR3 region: CASSYQGGNTEAFF. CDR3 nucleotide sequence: TGTGCCAGTAGTTACCAGGGAGGCAACACTGAAGCTTTCTTT. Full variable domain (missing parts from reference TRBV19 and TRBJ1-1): DGGITQSPKYLFRKEGQNVTLSCEQNLNHDAMYWYRQDPGQGLRLIYYSQIVNDFQKGDIAEGYSVSREKKESFPLTVTSAQKNPTAFYLCASSYQGGNTEAFFGQGTRLTVV.

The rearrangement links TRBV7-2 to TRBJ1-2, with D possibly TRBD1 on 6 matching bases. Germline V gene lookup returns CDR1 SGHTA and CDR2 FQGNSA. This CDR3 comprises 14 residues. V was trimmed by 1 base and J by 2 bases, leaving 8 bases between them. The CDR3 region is CASSLDRVNYGYTF. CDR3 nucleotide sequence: TGTGCCAGCAGCTTAGACAGGGTGAACTATGGCTACACCTTC. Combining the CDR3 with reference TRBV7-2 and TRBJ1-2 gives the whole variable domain GAGVSQSPSNKVTEKGKDVELRCDPISGHTALYWYRQSLGQGLEFLIYFQGNSAPDKSGLPSDRFSAERTGGSVSTLTIQRTQQEDSAVYLCASSLDRVNYGYTFGSGTRLTVV.